The source of this T cell receptor beta chain is a study of blood T cell repertoires in COVID-19. Study background: Some COVID-19 samples were acute and others convalescent; all came from the United States, Italy and Spain.

The J segment lost 6 bases and the V segment lost 2 bases, leaving 1 base of the junction unmatched. The CDR3 is 12 amino acids. The germline gives CDR1 WNHNN, CDR2 SYGVQD (reference sequence). Methods used by the authors: The authors estimated nucleated cell counts from reference gene primer amplification. Libraries were prepared by immunoSEQ multiplex PCR; TCRdb keeps only in-frame clonotypes and omits some of them. The D gene and trimming were derived from the DNA, and the V and J assignments and clone size from that table. The sample lists about 180,000 clones, 85% to 90% seen once, with less than 3.5% in the top ten.

This TCR was recovered from a woman in her thirties with active or convalescent COVID-19. This sequence joins TRBV10-1 and TRBJ2-7; TRBD1 aligns across 7 bases. Sequenced input: peripheral blood. The CDR3 protein is CASSEAGGEQYF. CDR3 DNA sequence: TGCGCCAGCAGTGAGGCAGGGGGCGAGCAGTACTTC.